These T cell receptor beta chains were read from a single sample in a study of CD8 T cells in ankylosing spondylitis. One entry per CDR3 protein results from TCRdb running MiXCR on the 5' RACE reads. Here the sample spans 120,000 to 150,000 distinct CDR3 sequences, 7% to 9% being singletons. Sequenced sample: synovial fluid, either unsorted or a sorted T cell fraction (not recorded which). These receptors were obtained from a male donor with ankylosing spondylitis. Both conserved end residues are part of each CDR3. D genes are given only for firm matches. Rows may omit the clone size; those that give it use once, few, many or a size class.

J: TRBJ1-1; size: few; D: .; V: TRBV18; CDR3: CASSQGGNTEAFF; DNA: TGTGCCAGCTCACAGGGGGGGAACACTGAAGCTTTCTTT
J: TRBJ1-5; size: medium-sized; D: TRBD1; V: TRBV5-5; CDR3: CASSRNTGTGSNQPQHF; DNA: TGTGCCAGCAGCCGCAACACCGGGACAGGGAGCAATCAGCCCCAGCATTTT
J: TRBJ2-7; size: few; D: .; V: TRBV7-9; CDR3: CASSLEWLPYEQYF; DNA: TGTGCCAGCAGCTTAGAGTGGCTTCCTTACGAGCAGTACTTC
J: TRBJ1-2; size: .; D: .; V: TRBV4-3; CDR3: CASSHQIRAYNDYGYTF; DNA: TGCGCCAGCAGCCATCAAATAAGGGCGTATAATGACTATGGCTACACCTTC
J: TRBJ2-1; size: few; D: .; V: TRBV7-2; CDR3: CASSQDAYNEQFF; DNA: TGTGCCAGCAGCCAGGACGCCTACAATGAGCAGTTCTTC
J: TRBJ2-7; size: few; D: .; V: TRBV4-3; CDR3: CASSRLLADPYEQYF; DNA: TGCGCCAGCAGCCGCTTACTGGCCGACCCCTACGAGCAGTACTTC
J: TRBJ2-3; size: .; D: TRBD2; V: TRBV15; CDR3: CATSGLAGEPDTQYF; DNA: TGTGCCACCAGCGGACTAGCGGGAGAACCAGATACGCAGTATTTT
J: TRBJ2-3; size: many; D: TRBD2; V: TRBV20-1; CDR3: CSARILAAGGQYF; DNA: TGCAGTGCTAGGATACTAGCGGCTGGGGGCCAGTATTTT
J: TRBJ2-7; size: .; D: .; V: TRBV20-1; CDR3: CSASSVLNEQYF; DNA: TGCAGTGCTAGCAGCGTCTTGAACGAGCAGTACTTC
J: TRBJ2-3; size: many; D: .; V: TRBV20-1; CDR3: CSATKQGRTDTQYF; DNA: TGCAGTGCTACGAAACAGGGACGCACAGATACGCAGTATTTT
J: TRBJ2-7; size: few; D: .; V: TRBV30; CDR3: CAWSRLDRQYEQYF; DNA: TGTGCCTGGTCCCGACTGGACCGGCAGTACGAGCAGTACTTC
J: TRBJ2-1; size: .; D: TRBD2; V: TRBV12-3/TRBV12-4; CDR3: CASSAFSGRRNEQFF; DNA: TGTGCCAGCAGTGCGTTTAGCGGGAGGAGAAATGAGCAGTTCTTC
J: TRBJ2-1; size: .; D: .; V: TRBV20-1; CDR3: CSARPGRMRDEQFF; DNA: TGCAGTGCTAGGCCTGGCCGCATGAGGGATGAGCAGTTCTTC
J: TRBJ1-1; size: many; D: TRBD1; V: TRBV6-2/TRBV6-3; CDR3: CASSYTGTGIGIGTEAFF; DNA: TGTGCCAGCAGTTACACCGGGACAGGGATCGGAATAGGCACTGAAGCTTTCTTT
J: TRBJ1-5; size: many; D: .; V: TRBV7-6; CDR3: CASSPLGTTARQPQHF; DNA: TGTGCCAGCAGCCCCCTGGGGACTACAGCGAGGCAGCCCCAGCATTTT
J: TRBJ1-4; size: many; D: TRBD1; V: TRBV28; CDR3: CASSLTGEKLFF; DNA: TGTGCCAGCAGTTTGACAGGGGAAAAACTGTTTTTT
J: TRBJ1-1; size: many; D: .; V: TRBV20-1; CDR3: CSARGHWMEAFF; DNA: TGCAGTGCTAGAGGCCACTGGATGGAAGCTTTCTTT
J: TRBJ1-2; size: .; D: TRBD1; V: TRBV20-1; CDR3: CSAETGVGGYTF; DNA: TGCAGTGCTGAGACAGGGGTAGGGGGCTACACCTTC
J: TRBJ2-1; size: many; D: TRBD2; V: TRBV5-1; CDR3: CASSLASGSGSYNEQFF; DNA: TGCGCCAGCAGCTTGGCCAGCGGGAGTGGCTCCTACAATGAGCAGTTCTTC
J: TRBJ2-1; size: few; D: .; V: TRBV5-1; CDR3: CASRQDIDNEQFF; DNA: TGCGCCAGCAGACAGGACATCGACAATGAGCAGTTCTTC
J: TRBJ2-1; size: .; D: .; V: TRBV6-2/TRBV6-3; CDR3: CASFSRTLDNEQFF; DNA: TGTGCCAGCTTCTCGCGGACCCTAGACAATGAGCAGTTCTTC
J: TRBJ2-1; size: many; D: TRBD2; V: TRBV20-1; CDR3: CSALAGGHLYEQFF; DNA: TGCAGTGCTCTAGCGGGGGGGCACTTGTATGAGCAGTTCTTC
J: TRBJ2-1; size: .; D: .; V: TRBV5-8; CDR3: CASSLKRGGGPYNEQFF; DNA: TGTGCCAGCAGCTTGAAGAGGGGAGGGGGCCCCTACAATGAGCAGTTCTTC
J: TRBJ2-2; size: many; D: .; V: TRBV7-2; CDR3: CASRLGLANTGELFF; DNA: TGTGCCAGCAGGTTGGGACTGGCGAACACCGGGGAGCTGTTTTTT
J: TRBJ2-7; size: .; D: .; V: TRBV9; CDR3: CASSVGQGRSYEQYF; DNA: TGTGCCAGCAGCGTAGGTCAGGGGCGTTCGTACGAGCAGTACTTC
J: TRBJ2-7; size: .; D: .; V: TRBV7-2; CDR3: CASSLGPVVSYEQYF; DNA: TGTGCCAGCAGCTTAGGACCGGTTGTCTCCTACGAGCAGTACTTC
J: TRBJ1-2; size: once; D: .; V: TRBV15; CDR3: CATSARSGHANYGYTF; DNA: TGTGCCACCAGCGCTCGATCGGGACACGCTAACTATGGCTACACCTTC
J: TRBJ2-3; size: many; D: .; V: TRBV12-3/TRBV12-4; CDR3: CASSFSSDTQYF; DNA: TGTGCCAGCAGTTTTTCTAGTGATACGCAGTATTTT
J: TRBJ2-2; size: few; D: TRBD2; V: TRBV10-1; CDR3: CASPGTRGTGELFF; DNA: TGCGCCAGCCCCGGGACTAGAGGTACCGGGGAGCTGTTTTTT
J: TRBJ2-3; size: many; D: TRBD2; V: TRBV20-1; CDR3: CSTRPGGITDTQYF; DNA: TGCAGTACCCGCCCGGGAGGGATAACAGATACGCAGTATTTT